Listed below are T cell receptor beta chains from one sample, sequenced in a study of T cell changes during pregnancy in multiple sclerosis. The method was immunoSEQ multiplex PCR; TCRdb's version includes in-frame clones alone and lacks a portion of them. The sample contains some 43,000 clones, less than 95% of which appear only once. This material consisted of CD8+ T cells from peripheral blood mononuclear cells, taken in the first trimester of pregnancy. These receptors all stem from a female donor with multiple sclerosis, enrolled in a pregnancy study. CDR3s include the opening cysteine and the closing phenylalanine or tryptophan. D genes are given only for firm matches. Clone size, where shown, is once, few, many, or a class for clones that have expanded.

clone_size j_call v_call d_call cdr3_aa cdr3_nt
- TRBJ2-3 TRBV7-8 TRBD2 CASSPLTSVSTDTQYF TGTGCCAGCAGCCCTTTGACTAGCGTAAGCACAGATACGCAGTATTTT
- TRBJ2-3 TRBV2 TRBD1 CASSPFGTAPTDTQYF TGTGCCAGCAGTCCCTTCGGGACAGCACCCACAGATACGCAGTATTTT
- TRBJ1-1 TRBV6-5 TRBD1 CASSYRQGATEAFF TGTGCCAGCAGTTATAGACAGGGGGCGACTGAAGCTTTCTTT
- TRBJ1-1 TRBV11-3 - CASSPRAGMNTEAFF TGTGCCAGCAGCCCCCGGGCGGGGATGAACACTGAAGCTTTCTTT
- TRBJ2-6 TRBV27 - CASSSDSSPGANVLTF TGTGCCAGCAGTTCGGACAGTTCCCCCGGGGCCAACGTCCTGACTTTC
- TRBJ1-5 TRBV6-5 - CASSSSGGDNQPQHF TGTGCCAGCAGTTCTTCCGGAGGGGACAATCAGCCCCAGCATTTT
- TRBJ2-7 TRBV5-1 - CASSLLLGPSSYEQYF TGCGCCAGCAGCTTGCTTCTGGGCCCGAGCTCCTACGAGCAGTACTTC
- TRBJ2-1 TRBV7-9 - CASSLSDEQFF TGTGCCAGCAGCTTGTCGGATGAGCAGTTCTTC
- TRBJ2-7 TRBV7-9 - CASSPRAYEQYF TGTGCCAGCAGCCCGCGGGCCTACGAGCAGTACTTC
few TRBJ2-1 TRBV7-6 TRBD2 CASSGSGGAAYNEQFF TGTGCCAGCAGCGGTAGCGGGGGGGCCGCCTACAATGAGCAGTTCTTC
- TRBJ2-1 TRBV27 TRBD2 CASSFTTSAYNEQFF TGTGCCAGCAGTTTCACGACTAGCGCCTACAATGAGCAGTTCTTC
- TRBJ2-7 TRBV18 - CASSPPSPREQYF TGTGCCAGCTCACCACCGAGTCCGAGAGAGCAGTACTTC
- TRBJ2-2 TRBV30 - CACTGKNTGELFF TGTGCCTGTACAGGGAAGAACACCGGGGAGCTGTTTTTT
- TRBJ2-1 TRBV7-2 - CASSLVPGNEQFF TGTGCCAGCAGCTTAGTCCCGGGCAATGAGCAGTTCTTC
- TRBJ2-1 TRBV10-3 TRBD1 CAISGPRGQGGNEQFF TGTGCCATCAGTGGGCCCCGAGGACAGGGCGGCAATGAGCAGTTCTTC
few TRBJ1-5 TRBV11-3 - CASSFLRQPQHF TGTGCCAGCAGCTTTCTACGTCAGCCCCAGCATTTT
- TRBJ1-1 TRBV6-1 TRBD1 CASSAKGAGYTEAFF TGTGCCAGCAGTGCAAAGGGGGCAGGGTACACTGAAGCTTTCTTT
- TRBJ2-7 TRBV4-2 TRBD2 CASSPRTSESYEQYF TGTGCCAGCAGCCCACGGACTAGCGAATCCTACGAGCAGTACTTC
few TRBJ1-1 TRBV6-6 - CASSYSTEPGEAFF TGTGCCAGCAGTTACTCGACAGAGCCGGGTGAAGCTTTCTTT
- TRBJ2-1 TRBV28 - CASSVSRPSFDEQFF TGTGCCAGCAGCGTTAGCCGACCCTCCTTTGATGAGCAGTTCTTC
- TRBJ2-2 TRBV10-3 TRBD1 CAISEPPGTGGTGELFF TGTGCCATCAGTGAGCCGCCCGGGACAGGGGGCACCGGGGAGCTGTTTTTT
- TRBJ1-1 TRBV6-1 - CASSDPFTGNTEAFF TGTGCCAGCAGTGACCCATTTACAGGGAACACTGAAGCTTTCTTT
- TRBJ2-3 TRBV7-2 TRBD1 CASSLEGQGLDTQYF TGTGCCAGCAGCTTAGAGGGACAGGGGTTGGATACGCAGTATTTT
- TRBJ1-4 TRBV5-4 - CASSLGLGELFF TGTGCCAGCAGCTTGGGATTGGGCGAACTGTTTTTT
- TRBJ2-3 TRBV7-3 - CASSLLGSGSTDTQYF TGTGCCAGCAGCTTATTAGGGAGCGGGAGCACAGATACGCAGTATTTT
few TRBJ2-3 TRBV5-5 TRBD2 CASSQAERGVADTQYF TGCGCCAGCAGCCAAGCCGAGCGGGGGGTGGCAGATACGCAGTATTTT
once TRBJ1-5 TRBV18 TRBD1 CASSPSGQGPQHF TGTGCCAGCTCACCATCTGGACAGGGACCCCAGCATTTT
- TRBJ1-3 TRBV7-9 - CASSPRGHLTSGNTIYF TGTGCCAGCAGCCCAAGGGGACACCTTACCTCTGGAAACACCATATATTTT
- TRBJ2-3 TRBV6-5 TRBD2 CASSLGLSDTQYF TGTGCCAGCAGTTTGGGACTATCAGATACGCAGTATTTT
once TRBJ2-6 TRBV27 TRBD1 CASSLLGTGISAGANVLTF TGTGCCAGCAGTTTATTAGGGACAGGGATCTCAGCTGGGGCCAACGTCCTGACTTTC
- TRBJ2-5 TRBV5-6 TRBD2 CASSSPGGGRRETQYF TGTGCCAGCAGCTCCCCGGGTGGCGGGAGAAGGGAGACCCAGTACTTC
- TRBJ2-7 TRBV9 TRBD1 CASSNPGQGAREQYF TGTGCCAGCAGCAATCCGGGACAGGGGGCGAGGGAGCAGTACTTC
- TRBJ1-1 TRBV4-3 TRBD1 CASSQSGTGGTEAFF TGCGCCAGCAGCCAGAGCGGGACAGGGGGGACTGAAGCTTTCTTT
- TRBJ2-7 TRBV27 TRBD2 CASRIAGSYEQYF TGTGCCAGCCGTATAGCGGGAAGTTACGAGCAGTACTTC
- TRBJ1-4 TRBV18 - CASSPFYRSFNEKLFF TGTGCCAGCTCACCTTTTTACAGATCTTTTAATGAAAAACTGTTTTTT